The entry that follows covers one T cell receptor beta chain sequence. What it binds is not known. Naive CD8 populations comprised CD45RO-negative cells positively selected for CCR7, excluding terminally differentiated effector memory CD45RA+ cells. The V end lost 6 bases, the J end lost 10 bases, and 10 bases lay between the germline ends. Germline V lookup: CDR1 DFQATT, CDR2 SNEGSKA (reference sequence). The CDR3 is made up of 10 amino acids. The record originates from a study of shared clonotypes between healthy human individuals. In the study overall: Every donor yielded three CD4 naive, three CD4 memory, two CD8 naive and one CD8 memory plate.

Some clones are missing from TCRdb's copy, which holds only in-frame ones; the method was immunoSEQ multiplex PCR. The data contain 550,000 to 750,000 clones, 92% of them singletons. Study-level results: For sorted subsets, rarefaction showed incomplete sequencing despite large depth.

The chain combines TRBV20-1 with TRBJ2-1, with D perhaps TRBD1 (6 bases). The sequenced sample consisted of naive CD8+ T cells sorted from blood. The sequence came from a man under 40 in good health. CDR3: CSARDTEQFF. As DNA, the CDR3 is TGCAGTGCCCGGGACACAGAGCAGTTCTTC.